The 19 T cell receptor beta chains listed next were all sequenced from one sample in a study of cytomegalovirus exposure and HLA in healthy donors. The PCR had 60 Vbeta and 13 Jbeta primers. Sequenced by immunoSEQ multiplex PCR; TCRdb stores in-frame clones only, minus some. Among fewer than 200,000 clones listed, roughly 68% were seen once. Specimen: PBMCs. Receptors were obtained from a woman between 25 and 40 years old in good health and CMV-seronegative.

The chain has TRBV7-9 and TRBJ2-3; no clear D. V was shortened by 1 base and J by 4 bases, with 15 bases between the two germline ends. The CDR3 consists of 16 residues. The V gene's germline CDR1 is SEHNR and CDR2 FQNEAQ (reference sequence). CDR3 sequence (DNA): TGTGCCAGCAGCTTAGGTAGGCAGGTGCACCCAGATACGCAGTATTTT. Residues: CASSLGRQVHPDTQYF.

CDR3 loop: CASSDRGSSGNTIYF. The CDR3, as DNA: TGTGCCAGCAGTGACCGCGGGAGCTCTGGAAACACCATATATTTT. The genes are TRBV6-1 and TRBJ1-3; D call uncertain. Germline V gene data show CDR1 as MNHNS and CDR2 as SASEGT. The CDR3 spans 15 residues. Deletions cut 3 bases from V and 0 bases from J, with 9 bases between.

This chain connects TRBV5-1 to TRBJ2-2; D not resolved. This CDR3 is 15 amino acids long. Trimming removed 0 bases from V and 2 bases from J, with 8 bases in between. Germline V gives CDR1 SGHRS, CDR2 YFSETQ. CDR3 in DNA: TGCGCCAGCAGCTTGGTTTCCCTCAACACCGGGGAGCTGTTTTTT. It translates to CASSLVSLNTGELFF.

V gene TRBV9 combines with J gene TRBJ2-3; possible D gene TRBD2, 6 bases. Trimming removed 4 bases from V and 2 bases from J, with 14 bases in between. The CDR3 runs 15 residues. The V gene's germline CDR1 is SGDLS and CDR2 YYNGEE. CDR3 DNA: TGTGCCAGCAGCACACGGTCGCGGGACACAGATACGCAGTATTTT. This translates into CASSTRSRDTDTQYF. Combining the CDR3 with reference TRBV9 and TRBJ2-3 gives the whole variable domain DSGVTQTPKHLITATGQRVTLRCSPRSGDLSVYWYQQSLDQGLQFLIQYYNGEERAKGNILERFSAQQFPDLHSELNLSSLELGDSALYFCASSTRSRDTDTQYFGPGTRLTVL.

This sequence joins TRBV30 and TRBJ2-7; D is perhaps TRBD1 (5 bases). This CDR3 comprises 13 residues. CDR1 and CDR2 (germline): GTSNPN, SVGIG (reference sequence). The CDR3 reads CAFDQGSSYEQYF. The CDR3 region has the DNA TGTGCTTTTGATCAGGGAAGCTCCTACGAGCAGTACTTC.

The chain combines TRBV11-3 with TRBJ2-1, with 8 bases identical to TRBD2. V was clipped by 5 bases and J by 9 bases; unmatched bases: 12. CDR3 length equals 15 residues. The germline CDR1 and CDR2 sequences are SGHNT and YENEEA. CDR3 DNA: TGTGCCAGCAGCCTCACTAGCGGCTCAAGAGGTGAGCAGTTCTTC. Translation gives CASSLTSGSRGEQFF.

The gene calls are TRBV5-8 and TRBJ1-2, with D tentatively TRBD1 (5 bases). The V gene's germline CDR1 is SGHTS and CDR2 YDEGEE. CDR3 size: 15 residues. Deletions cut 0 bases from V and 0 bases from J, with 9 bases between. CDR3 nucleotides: TGTGCCAGCAGCTTGGGGGGCAGGACTAACTATGGCTACACCTTC. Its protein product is CASSLGGRTNYGYTF.

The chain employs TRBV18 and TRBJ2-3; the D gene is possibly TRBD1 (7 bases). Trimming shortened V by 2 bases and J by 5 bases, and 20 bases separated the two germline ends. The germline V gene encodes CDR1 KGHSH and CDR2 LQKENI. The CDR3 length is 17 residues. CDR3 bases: TGTGCCAGCTCACCAGGTGGCGGGACAGCCGAAAAAGATACGCAGTATTTT. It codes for CASSPGGGTAEKDTQYF.

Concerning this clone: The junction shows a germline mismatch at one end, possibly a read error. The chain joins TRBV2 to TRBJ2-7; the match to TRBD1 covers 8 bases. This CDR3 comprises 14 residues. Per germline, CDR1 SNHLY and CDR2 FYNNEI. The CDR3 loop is CAGRTRTGRYEQYF. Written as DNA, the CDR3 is TGTGCCGGCAGAACTAGGACAGGGAGGTACGAGCAGTACTTC.

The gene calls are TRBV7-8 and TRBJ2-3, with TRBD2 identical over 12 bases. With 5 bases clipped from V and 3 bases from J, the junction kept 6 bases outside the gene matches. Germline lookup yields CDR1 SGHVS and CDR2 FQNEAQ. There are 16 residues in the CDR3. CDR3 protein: CASSGRTSGVTDTQYF. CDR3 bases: TGTGCCAGCAGCGGACGGACTAGCGGGGTAACAGATACGCAGTATTTT.

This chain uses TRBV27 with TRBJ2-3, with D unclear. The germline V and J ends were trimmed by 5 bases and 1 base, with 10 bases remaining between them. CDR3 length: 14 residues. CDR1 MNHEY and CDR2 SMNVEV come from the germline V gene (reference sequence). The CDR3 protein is CASSPRMGTDTQYF. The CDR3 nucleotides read TGTGCCAGCAGTCCTAGGATGGGCACAGATACGCAGTATTTT.

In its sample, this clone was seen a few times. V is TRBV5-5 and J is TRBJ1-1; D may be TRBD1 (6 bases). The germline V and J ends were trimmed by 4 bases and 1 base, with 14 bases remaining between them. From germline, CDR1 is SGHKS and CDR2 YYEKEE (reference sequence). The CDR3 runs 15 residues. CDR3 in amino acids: CASSKIRTENTEAFF. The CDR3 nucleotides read TGTGCCAGCAGCAAGATCCGGACAGAGAACACTGAAGCTTTCTTT.

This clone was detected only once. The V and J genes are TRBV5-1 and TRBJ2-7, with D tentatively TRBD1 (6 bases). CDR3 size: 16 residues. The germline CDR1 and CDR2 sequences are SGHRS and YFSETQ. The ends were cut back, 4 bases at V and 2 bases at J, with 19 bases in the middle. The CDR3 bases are TGCGCCAGCAGCGACCAACTACGGACAGCAACCTACGAGCAGTACTTC. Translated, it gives CASSDQLRTATYEQYF.

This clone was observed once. The CDR3 region is CASSLREGLYEQYF. CDR3 coding DNA: TGCGCCAGCAGCTTACGGGAGGGCCTCTACGAGCAGTACTTC. The rearrangement joins TRBV5-1 to TRBJ2-5; TRBD2 agrees at 8 bases. The J call is uncertain, as TRBJ2-7 better fits the DNA end. Germline-derived CDR1 and CDR2 are SGHRS and YFSETQ. The CDR3 sequence is 14 residues long.

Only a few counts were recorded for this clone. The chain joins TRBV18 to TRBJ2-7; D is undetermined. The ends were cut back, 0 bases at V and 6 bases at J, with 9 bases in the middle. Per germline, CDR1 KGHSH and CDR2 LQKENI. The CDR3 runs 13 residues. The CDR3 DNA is TGTGCCAGCTCACCACCTGCGCGCGGCGAGCAGTACTTC. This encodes CASSPPARGEQYF.

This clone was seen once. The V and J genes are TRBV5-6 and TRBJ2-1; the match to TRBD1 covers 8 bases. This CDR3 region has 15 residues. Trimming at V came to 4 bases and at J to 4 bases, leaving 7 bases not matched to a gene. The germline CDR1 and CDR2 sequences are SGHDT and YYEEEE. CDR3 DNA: TGTGCCAGCAGCGGGGGGACAGGTTGGTACAATGAGCAGTTCTTC. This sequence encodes CASSGGTGWYNEQFF.

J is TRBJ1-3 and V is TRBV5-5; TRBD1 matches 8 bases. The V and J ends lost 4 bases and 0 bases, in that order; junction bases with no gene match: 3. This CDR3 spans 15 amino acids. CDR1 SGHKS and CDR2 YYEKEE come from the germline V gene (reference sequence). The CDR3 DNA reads TGTGCCAGCAGCCCCAGGGGGCCCTCTGGAAACACCATATATTTT. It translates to CASSPRGPSGNTIYF.

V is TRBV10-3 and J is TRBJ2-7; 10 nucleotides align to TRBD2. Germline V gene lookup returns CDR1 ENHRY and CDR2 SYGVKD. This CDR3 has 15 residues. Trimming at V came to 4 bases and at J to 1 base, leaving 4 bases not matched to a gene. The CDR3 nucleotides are TGTGCCATCAGTGCCCGGACTAGCGGATCCTACGAGCAGTACTTC. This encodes CAISARTSGSYEQYF.

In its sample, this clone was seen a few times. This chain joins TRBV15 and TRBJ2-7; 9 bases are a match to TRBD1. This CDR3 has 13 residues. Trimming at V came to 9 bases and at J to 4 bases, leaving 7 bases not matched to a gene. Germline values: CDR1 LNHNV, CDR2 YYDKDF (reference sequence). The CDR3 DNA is TGTGCCACTGAACAGGGGGCAGGGTACGAGCAGTACTTC. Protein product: CATEQGAGYEQYF.